These T cell receptor beta chains were read from a single sample in a study of blood T cell repertoires in COVID-19. Here immunoSEQ multiplex PCR was the method, and the copy in TCRdb shows in-frame clones only, minus some. The profile shows about 82,000 clones, about 85% of them singletons. The sequenced material came from peripheral blood. These TCRs come from a man older than 75 with active or convalescent COVID-19. CDR3s include the opening cysteine and the closing phenylalanine or tryptophan. A D gene is named only where the DNA matches it firmly. Not every row has a clone size; where given, it reads once, few, many or a size class.

abundance: .; d_gene: TRBD2; j_gene: TRBJ2-3; v_gene: TRBV24-1; CDR3nt: TGTGCCACCAGTGATTTGACTAGCGGGGGGGCAGATACGCAGTATTTT; CDR3aa: CATSDLTSGGADTQYF
abundance: .; d_gene: .; j_gene: TRBJ2-4; v_gene: TRBV7-9; CDR3nt: TGTGCCAGCAGCTTAACGCCAGGCCCCAAAAACATTCAGTACTTC; CDR3aa: CASSLTPGPKNIQYF
abundance: .; d_gene: TRBD2; j_gene: TRBJ2-2; v_gene: TRBV9; CDR3nt: TGTGCCAGCAGCCAAAGACTAGCAGAGAACACCGGGGAGCTGTTTTTT; CDR3aa: CASSQRLAENTGELFF
abundance: .; d_gene: TRBD1; j_gene: TRBJ2-5; v_gene: TRBV13; CDR3nt: TGTGCCAGCAGCTTGGACAGGGGGAAGCTCTCCCAGTACTTC; CDR3aa: CASSLDRGKLSQYF
abundance: .; d_gene: .; j_gene: TRBJ2-5; v_gene: TRBV5-1; CDR3nt: TGCGCCAGCAGCTTGGGACTAGGTGGAGAGACCCAGTACTTC; CDR3aa: CASSLGLGGETQYF
abundance: .; d_gene: .; j_gene: TRBJ1-4; v_gene: TRBV15; CDR3nt: TGTGCCACCAGCAGAGACAGGGGCAATGAAAAACTGTTTTTT; CDR3aa: CATSRDRGNEKLFF
abundance: .; d_gene: .; j_gene: TRBJ2-3; v_gene: TRBV5-4; CDR3nt: TGTGCCAGCAGCGTGTCAGGAACAGATACGCAGTATTTT; CDR3aa: CASSVSGTDTQYF
abundance: .; d_gene: .; j_gene: TRBJ2-5; v_gene: TRBV11-3; CDR3nt: TGTGCCAGCAGAACAACTAGCTTCGGGACCCAGTACTTC; CDR3aa: CASRTTSFGTQYF
abundance: .; d_gene: .; j_gene: TRBJ1-2; v_gene: TRBV9; CDR3nt: TGTGCCAGCAGCGTAGTGACGGGGTTAACCTTC; CDR3aa: CASSVVTGLTF
abundance: .; d_gene: .; j_gene: TRBJ1-1; v_gene: TRBV2; CDR3nt: TGTGCCAGCAGTGATCGCACAAGATACACTGAAGCTTTCTTT; CDR3aa: CASSDRTRYTEAFF
abundance: few; d_gene: TRBD2; j_gene: TRBJ2-1; v_gene: TRBV3-1/TRBV3-2; CDR3nt: TGTGCCAGCAGCCAAGAGTCTGCTAGCGGGAGGGTCGTTGAGCAGTTCTTC; CDR3aa: CASSQESASGRVVEQFF
abundance: .; d_gene: .; j_gene: TRBJ2-1; v_gene: TRBV5-1; CDR3nt: TGCGCCAGCAGCTTGGTGGGGGGAGGCCATGAGCAGTTCTTC; CDR3aa: CASSLVGGGHEQFF
abundance: .; d_gene: TRBD2; j_gene: TRBJ2-5; v_gene: TRBV3-1/TRBV3-2; CDR3nt: TGTGCCAGCAGGAAGACTAGCGGGGTGGGGACCCAGTACTTC; CDR3aa: CASRKTSGVGTQYF
abundance: .; d_gene: TRBD2; j_gene: TRBJ2-3; v_gene: TRBV19; CDR3nt: TGTGCCAGTAGTATTCGGTCCGGGGGGGAAGATACGCAGTATTTT; CDR3aa: CASSIRSGGEDTQYF
abundance: few; d_gene: TRBD1; j_gene: TRBJ2-2; v_gene: TRBV7-2; CDR3nt: TGTGCCAGCAGCAAACAGGGGGGAAACACCGGGGAGCTGTTTTTT; CDR3aa: CASSKQGGNTGELFF
abundance: .; d_gene: TRBD1; j_gene: TRBJ2-4; v_gene: TRBV2; CDR3nt: TGTGCCAGCAGTGTCCAGGGGGCCCAAAACATTCAGTACTTC; CDR3aa: CASSVQGAQNIQYF
abundance: .; d_gene: .; j_gene: TRBJ1-6; v_gene: TRBV6-5; CDR3nt: TGTGCCATAGCCGAGGGTTCACCCCTCCACTTT; CDR3aa: CAIAEGSPLHF
abundance: .; d_gene: TRBD1; j_gene: TRBJ1-2; v_gene: TRBV23-1; CDR3nt: TGCGCCAGCAGTCTTGACAGGGGGCGATTGGAGAACTATGGCTACACCTTC; CDR3aa: CASSLDRGRLENYGYTF
abundance: .; d_gene: .; j_gene: TRBJ1-6; v_gene: TRBV12-3/TRBV12-4; CDR3nt: TGTGCCAGCAGTTTCTCCTTAAATTCACCCCTCCACTTT; CDR3aa: CASSFSLNSPLHF
abundance: .; d_gene: TRBD2; j_gene: TRBJ2-2; v_gene: TRBV4-1; CDR3nt: TGCGCCAGCAGCCCTAGCGGGATAGGGGGGAGTGCTCGGGAGCTGTTTTTT; CDR3aa: CASSPSGIGGSARELFF
abundance: .; d_gene: .; j_gene: TRBJ2-1; v_gene: TRBV19; CDR3nt: TGTGCCAGTAGCACTCCGGGACTGCTGTACAATGAGCAGTTCTTC; CDR3aa: CASSTPGLLYNEQFF
abundance: .; d_gene: .; j_gene: TRBJ1-2; v_gene: TRBV24-1; CDR3nt: TGTGCCACCAGTGATCCCCCAGCCTCGGGTGGCTACACCTTC; CDR3aa: CATSDPPASGGYTF
abundance: .; d_gene: .; j_gene: TRBJ2-3; v_gene: TRBV28; CDR3nt: TGTGCCAGCACTAGTTGGAAGACAGATACGCAGTATTTT; CDR3aa: CASTSWKTDTQYF
abundance: .; d_gene: TRBD2; j_gene: TRBJ2-3; v_gene: TRBV5-4; CDR3nt: TGTGCCAGCAGCTACGGGGCGGGAGTTGGGGCATCCGATACGCAGTATTTT; CDR3aa: CASSYGAGVGASDTQYF
abundance: .; d_gene: TRBD2; j_gene: TRBJ2-1; v_gene: TRBV30; CDR3nt: TGTGCCTGGAGTGTATGGTGGACTAGCGTTCAGGGTGAGCAGTTCTTC; CDR3aa: CAWSVWWTSVQGEQFF
abundance: .; d_gene: .; j_gene: TRBJ1-4; v_gene: TRBV29-1; CDR3nt: TGCAGCGTTGAAAAGGGGCAGGGAGGTGAAAAACTGTTTTTT; CDR3aa: CSVEKGQGGEKLFF
abundance: .; d_gene: .; j_gene: TRBJ1-3; v_gene: TRBV18; CDR3nt: TGTGCCAGCTCACAAATACAGGTCGACACCATATATTTT; CDR3aa: CASSQIQVDTIYF
abundance: .; d_gene: .; j_gene: TRBJ1-1; v_gene: TRBV7-8; CDR3nt: TGTGCCAGCAGCACCCGGGTTTACTCGAACACTGAAGCTTTCTTT; CDR3aa: CASSTRVYSNTEAFF
abundance: .; d_gene: .; j_gene: TRBJ2-3; v_gene: TRBV29-1; CDR3nt: TGCAGCGCTCTGAAGGTAGCAGGGCCGACAGATACGCAGTATTTT; CDR3aa: CSALKVAGPTDTQYF
abundance: once; d_gene: .; j_gene: TRBJ2-5; v_gene: TRBV10-3; CDR3nt: TGTGCCATCAGTGACTCAGGGGACCAAGAGACCCAGTACTTC; CDR3aa: CAISDSGDQETQYF
abundance: .; d_gene: TRBD2; j_gene: TRBJ2-3; v_gene: TRBV7-2; CDR3nt: TGTGCCAGCAGCTCCGATCTGGGACTAGCGTTAGACACGCAGTATTTT; CDR3aa: CASSSDLGLALDTQYF
abundance: .; d_gene: .; j_gene: TRBJ1-5; v_gene: TRBV6-1; CDR3nt: TGTGCCAGCAGTGCCTTACAGGGATTTCTTAATCAGCCCCAGCATTTT; CDR3aa: CASSALQGFLNQPQHF
abundance: .; d_gene: .; j_gene: TRBJ2-5; v_gene: TRBV10-3; CDR3nt: TGTGCCATCAGTGACTACGTGTCCCCCCGGGGTGAGACCCAGTACTTC; CDR3aa: CAISDYVSPRGETQYF
abundance: once; d_gene: TRBD1; j_gene: TRBJ1-5; v_gene: TRBV30; CDR3nt: TGTGCCTGGAGTCGACAGGGGGCCACCCGGCGGCCCCAGCATTTT; CDR3aa: CAWSRQGATRRPQHF
abundance: few; d_gene: TRBD1; j_gene: TRBJ1-5; v_gene: TRBV2; CDR3nt: TGTGCCAGCAAGGGACAGGTGAATCAGCCCCAGCATTTT; CDR3aa: CASKGQVNQPQHF
abundance: .; d_gene: TRBD1; j_gene: TRBJ1-5; v_gene: TRBV10-1; CDR3nt: TGCGCCAGCAGTGCGTTTTCACCCGACAGGGGGGAAAACGGCAATCAGCCCCAGCATTTT; CDR3aa: CASSAFSPDRGENGNQPQHF
abundance: .; d_gene: TRBD1; j_gene: TRBJ2-2; v_gene: TRBV29-1; CDR3nt: TGCAGCGCACAGCAGGGGGCGCGCACCGGGGAGCTGTTTTTT; CDR3aa: CSAQQGARTGELFF
abundance: .; d_gene: TRBD2; j_gene: TRBJ2-3; v_gene: TRBV5-1; CDR3nt: TGCGCCAGCAGCAGGACTAGCGGGAGGGATACGCAGTATTTT; CDR3aa: CASSRTSGRDTQYF
abundance: .; d_gene: .; j_gene: TRBJ2-5; v_gene: TRBV5-1; CDR3nt: TGCGCCAGCAGCTCAGCACAGGGTTGGGAGACCCAGTACTTC; CDR3aa: CASSSAQGWETQYF
abundance: .; d_gene: .; j_gene: TRBJ1-4; v_gene: TRBV6-5; CDR3nt: TGTGCCAGCACCCCCTGGGGCACCCTTAATGAAAAACTGTTTTTT; CDR3aa: CASTPWGTLNEKLFF